This T cell receptor beta chain was sequenced for a study of shared clonotypes between healthy human individuals. General study findings and limits: Donor clonotype sharing was expected to depend on sequencing depth.

For this clone: As yet, its antigen is unknown.

There are 12 residues in the CDR3. Germline V CDR1 and CDR2: SQVTM, ANQGSEA. The trim removed 4 bases at V and 6 bases at J, leaving 4 bases unmatched. Method: immunoSEQ multiplex PCR; TCRdb's copy keeps in-frame clones and lacks some. This table has approximately 1,500,000 clones, roughly 96% appearing once. V is TRBV29-1 and J is TRBJ2-3, with 7 bases identical to TRBD1. Sequencing used naive CD4+ T cells sorted from blood. The subset: CD45RA+ positively selected. This TCR was sampled from a young man in good health. CDR3 nucleotide sequence: TGCAGCGTTGGAAGACAGGGCGATACGCAGTATTTT. As protein: CSVGRQGDTQYF.